Presented here are 32 T cell receptor beta chains from one specimen sequenced in a study of cytomegalovirus exposure and HLA in healthy donors. PCR used 60 Vbeta primers and 13 Jbeta primers. Data came from immunoSEQ multiplex PCR; TCRdb stores just in-frame clones and leaves some out. The table lists about 150,000 clones, approximately 81% of them singletons. The specimen was PBMCs. All receptors derive from a woman aged 18-29 years in good health and CMV-seronegative.

This clone was observed a handful of times. The CDR3 coding sequence is TGTGCCTGGAGGGGGAGGCCCAGCTCTGGGGCCAACGTCCTGACTTTC. It encodes CAWRGRPSSGANVLTF. V gene TRBV30 combines with J gene TRBJ2-6, with D possibly matching TRBD2 (6 bases). This CDR3 region has 16 residues. Trimming removed 3 bases from V and 0 bases from J, with 12 bases in between. CDR1 and CDR2 from the germline V gene are GTSNPN and SVGIG (reference sequence).

The rearrangement uses TRBV2 and TRBJ1-5, with a tentative D call TRBD1 (6 bases). CDR1 is SNHLY, CDR2 FYNNEI, per germline. Trimming pared 6 bases from V and 3 bases from J, leaving 15 bases between. This CDR3 has 15 residues. CDR3 nucleotide sequence: TGTGCCAGCAGGGGGAGGGGGGTGCTCAATCAGCCCCAGCATTTT. It is translated as CASRGRGVLNQPQHF.

Comment on this clone: The junction departs from the called germline gene at one end, perhaps through a read error. The V call is TRBV7-9, the J call TRBJ2-1; maybe TRBD1 (7 bases). This CDR3 contains 16 residues. Germline lookup yields CDR1 SEHNR and CDR2 FQNEAQ (reference sequence). The DNA for the CDR3 is TGTTCCAGCAGCTTAGGGGGGACAGTGACCTACAATGAGCAGTTCTTC. This translates into CSSSLGGTVTYNEQFF.

The chain carries TRBV14 and TRBJ1-2, with D perhaps TRBD1 (5 bases). The CDR3 covers 13 residues. CDR1 is SGHDN and CDR2 is FVKESK in the germline V gene. Trimming pared 4 bases from V and 3 bases from J, leaving 9 bases between. In nucleotides, the CDR3 is TGTGCCAGCAGCCCGGGACTGGACTATGGCTACACCTTC. Its translation: CASSPGLDYGYTF.

As to this clone: At one boundary the junction diverges from the germline segment, which might be a read error. The chain joins TRBV7-9 to TRBJ2-7; 8 bases match TRBD1. Germline V gives CDR1 SEHNR, CDR2 FQNEAQ (reference sequence). This CDR3 is 17 amino acids long. The CDR3 is CSSSRVPQGATTYEQYF. Written as DNA, the CDR3 is TGTTCCAGCAGCCGGGTCCCCCAGGGGGCCACCACGTACGAGCAGTACTTC.

The CDR3 loop is CASSADRAGGANVLTF. In nucleotides, the CDR3 is TGTGCCAGCAGCGCGGACAGGGCTGGCGGGGCCAACGTCCTGACTTTC. The chain joins TRBV7-9 to TRBJ2-6; 8 positions agree with TRBD1. The CDR3 covers 16 residues. The germline CDR1 and CDR2 sequences are SEHNR and FQNEAQ (reference sequence). Trimming removed 5 bases from V and 4 bases from J; junction bases left unmatched: 7.

V gene TRBV2 combines with J gene TRBJ2-1, with 11 positions matching TRBD2. The CDR3 runs to 17 residues. Germline CDR1 SNHLY, CDR2 FYNNEI. The V and J ends lost 6 bases and 1 base, in that order; junction bases with no gene match: 8. The CDR3 DNA reads TGTGCCAGCAGAGTAGGCACTAGCGGGGGATCCTACAATGAGCAGTTCTTC. Amino acid sequence: CASRVGTSGGSYNEQFF.

Of note for this clone: The sample contains more than one DNA sequence encoding this CDR3. V gene TRBV7-2 combines with J gene TRBJ2-7; D is perhaps TRBD2 (6 bases). V lost 5 bases and J 7 bases, leaving 12 bases between the germline ends. The CDR3 is 12 amino acids. Germline V gene sequence: CDR1 SGHTA, CDR2 FQGNSA. The DNA of the CDR3 is TGTGCCAGCAGCCCGCCCCGGGGGGAGCAGTACTTC. This gives the protein CASSPPRGEQYF.

This chain connects TRBV9 to TRBJ2-1; D unresolved. Looked up from germline, CDR1 is SGDLS and CDR2 is YYNGEE. The CDR3 covers 16 residues. Trimming took 0 bases from V and 6 from J, leaving 16 bases between them. CDR3 region: CASSVEPLNYANEQFF. CDR3 nucleotide sequence: TGTGCCAGCAGCGTAGAGCCGCTCAACTACGCCAATGAGCAGTTCTTC. Full variable domain (remainder filled in from reference TRBV9 and TRBJ2-1): DSGVTQTPKHLITATGQRVTLRCSPRSGDLSVYWYQQSLDQGLQFLIQYYNGEERAKGNILERFSAQQFPDLHSELNLSSLELGDSALYFCASSVEPLNYANEQFFGPGTRLTVL.

The chain is built from TRBV5-1 and TRBJ2-7, with 11 bases aligning to TRBD2. V lost 3 bases and J lost 5; bases outside the gene matches: 7. Germline V lookup: CDR1 SGHRS, CDR2 YFSETQ. There are 15 residues in the CDR3. CDR3 residues: CASSSLAGGRNEQYF. In DNA form, the CDR3 reads TGCGCCAGCAGCTCCCTAGCGGGAGGAAGGAACGAGCAGTACTTC.

This chain joins TRBV5-1 and TRBJ2-1; TRBD2 matches at 7 bases. The V gene end was trimmed by 3 bases and the J gene end by 1 base; junction bases not matched to a gene: 4. Germline V gene sequence: CDR1 SGHRS, CDR2 YFSETQ. The CDR3 runs to 15 residues. Here the CDR3 reads CASSSGLDSYNEQFF. For the CDR3, the DNA is TGCGCCAGCAGCTCCGGACTAGATTCCTACAATGAGCAGTTCTTC. The complete variable domain, with remaining parts taken from reference TRBV5-1 and TRBJ2-1, reads KAGVTQTPRYLIKTRGQQVTLSCSPISGHRSVSWYQQTPGQGLQFLFEYFSETQRNKGNFPGRFSGRQFSNSRSEMNVSTLELGDSALYLCASSSGLDSYNEQFFGPGTRLTVL.

This rearrangement joins TRBV5-1 to TRBJ1-5, with D uncertain. This CDR3 comprises 15 residues. The V end was cut by 0 bases, the J end by 7 bases, with 14 bases between. The germline gives CDR1 SGHRS, CDR2 YFSETQ. The CDR3 spells CASSLDPALGQPQHF. CDR3 in DNA: TGCGCCAGCAGCTTGGACCCCGCCCTAGGCCAGCCCCAGCATTTT.

The chain uses TRBV28 and TRBJ1-1; TRBD1 might be the D (5 bases). The germline V and J ends were trimmed by 2 bases and 5 bases, with 12 bases remaining between them. Germline V gene sequence: CDR1 MDHEN, CDR2 SYDVKM. CDR3 length equals 14 residues. The CDR3 reads CASSLRGGYTEAFF. The CDR3 DNA is TGTGCCAGCAGTTTACGGGGGGGTTATACTGAAGCTTTCTTT. Using reference TRBV28 and TRBJ1-1 for the parts outside the CDR3, the full variable domain is DVKVTQSSRYLVKRTGEKVFLECVQDMDHENMFWYRQDPGLGLRLIYFSYDVKMKEKGDIPEGYSVSREKKERFSLILESASTNQTSMYLCASSLRGGYTEAFFGQGTRLTVV.

The CDR3 region is CASSLNDRGTQYF. DNA for the CDR3: TGCGCCAGCAGCTTGAATGACCGAGGAACCCAGTACTTC. This chain links TRBV5-1 with TRBJ2-5; D ambiguous. The CDR3 totals 13 residues. The V end lost 1 base, the J end lost 8 bases, and 12 bases lay between the germline ends. In germline, CDR1 is SGHRS, CDR2 YFSETQ. The entire variable domain, with the rest obtained from reference TRBV5-1 and TRBJ2-5, is as follows: KAGVTQTPRYLIKTRGQQVTLSCSPISGHRSVSWYQQTPGQGLQFLFEYFSETQRNKGNFPGRFSGRQFSNSRSEMNVSTLELGDSALYLCASSLNDRGTQYFGPGTRLLVL.

To note about this clone: Because the CDR3's place on the DNA is in doubt, the DNA is left out and the CDR3 is given as listed by TCRdb. This sequence joins TRBV28 and TRBJ2-5; the table's D call of TRBD2 was not tested on the DNA. The CDR3 length equals 13 residues, ends included. The germline gives CDR1 MDHEN, CDR2 SYDVKM. CDR3 residues: CASSSSYQETQYF.

This clone was seen only once. The chain is built from TRBV29-1 and TRBJ2-5, with TRBD1 identical over 11 bases. TRBJ2-7 matches the DNA end more closely, so the J call is doubtful. The germline V gene encodes CDR1 SQVTM and CDR2 ANQGSEA. The CDR3 runs to 14 residues. In nucleotides, the CDR3 is TGCAGCGTTGAAGGAGGACAGGGGGCCCACGAGCAGTACTTC. It yields the protein CSVEGGQGAHEQYF.

V gene TRBV28 combines with J gene TRBJ1-2; D gene uncertain. The CDR3 has 14 amino acids. Trimming left V 0 bases short and J 3 bases short, with 8 bases between. The germline V gene encodes CDR1 MDHEN and CDR2 SYDVKM. The CDR3 loop reads CASSLWGGYYGYTF. In DNA, the CDR3 is TGTGCCAGCAGTTTATGGGGAGGGTACTATGGCTACACCTTC.

The chain links TRBV18 to TRBJ1-1, with no clear D. CDR1 KGHSH and CDR2 LQKENI come from the germline V gene. The CDR3 runs 14 residues. Trimming left V 3 bases short and J 6 bases short, with 14 bases between. CDR3 amino acids: CASSPNQVYSEAFF. DNA for the CDR3: TGTGCCAGCTCACCCAACCAGGTTTACTCTGAAGCTTTCTTT.

The chain links TRBV9 to TRBJ1-2, with D perhaps TRBD1 (5 bases). This CDR3 spans 15 amino acids. Trimming cost V 3 bases and J 1 base, with 13 bases left between them. Germline V lookup: CDR1 SGDLS, CDR2 YYNGEE. The CDR3 DNA follows: TGTGCCAGCAGCGCCATCCCGACAGTTAACTATGGCTACACCTTC. As protein: CASSAIPTVNYGYTF.

This sequence joins TRBV27 and TRBJ2-1, with TRBD2 as a possible D gene (7 bases). CDR1 MNHEY and CDR2 SMNVEV come from the germline V gene (reference sequence). V was cut by 7 bases and J by 0 bases, with 19 bases left in between. The CDR3 length is 17 residues. The CDR3 DNA is TGTGCCAGCAACCCGGGGGCGGGGGCGAGCTCCTACAATGAGCAGTTCTTC. This translates into CASNPGAGASSYNEQFF.

The genes are TRBV29-1 and TRBJ2-3, with TRBD2 identical over 12 bases. The V and J ends lost 0 bases and 5 bases, in that order; junction bases with no gene match: 6. The CDR3 has 16 residues. CDR1 SQVTM and CDR2 ANQGSEA come from the germline V gene. CDR3 sequence (DNA): TGCAGCGTTGAAGATGCTAGCGGGGGGGCGAAAGATACGCAGTATTTT. This codes for CSVEDASGGAKDTQYF.

The rearrangement joins TRBV28 to TRBJ2-1; the D is unclear. V was trimmed by 3 bases and J by 2 bases, leaving 14 bases between them. The CDR3 is 16 amino acids. Looked up from germline, CDR1 is MDHEN and CDR2 is SYDVKM. The CDR3 here is CASSFSPGFAYNEQFF. In nucleotides, the CDR3 is TGTGCCAGCAGTTTTAGCCCCGGATTTGCCTACAATGAGCAGTTCTTC.

The chain is built from TRBV7-6 and TRBJ2-5, with D maybe TRBD2 (6 bases). Trimming shortened V by 1 base and J by 4 bases, and 10 bases separated the two germline ends. CDR1 and CDR2 from the germline V gene are SGHVS and FNYEAQ. There are 14 residues in the CDR3. Here the CDR3 reads CASSLVGGGETQYF. The DNA of the CDR3 is TGTGCCAGCAGCTTAGTGGGGGGTGGAGAGACCCAGTACTTC.

This clone came up a few times. The V and J genes are TRBV25-1 and TRBJ2-2; 9 bases agree with TRBD1. V lost 5 bases, J lost 3 bases, and 4 bases stayed unmatched. The CDR3 has 15 residues. Germline assignment: CDR1 MGHDK and CDR2 SYGVNS. The CDR3 DNA sequence: TGTGCCAGCAGTTCCGGACAGGGGCACACCGGGGAGCTGTTTTTT. Protein sequence: CASSSGQGHTGELFF.

The genes are TRBV4-3 and TRBJ2-5, with TRBD1 as a possible D gene (8 bases). Germline loops: CDR1 LGHNA, CDR2 YSLEER. The CDR3 spans 16 residues. V was pared by 3 bases and J by 5 bases, with 19 bases between. In nucleotides, the CDR3 is TGCGCCAGCAGCCACCAGCGGACAGGGAGGGGTGAGACCCAGTACTTC. This sequence encodes CASSHQRTGRGETQYF.

This clone showed up just a few times. The CDR3 region has the DNA TGTGCCAGCAGTCGGGACTATGGCTACACCTTC. This gives the protein CASSRDYGYTF. This chain joins TRBV28 and TRBJ1-2; D unresolved. The V end was cut by 5 bases, the J end by 3 bases, with 4 bases between. This CDR3 comprises 11 residues. CDR1 and CDR2 (germline): MDHEN, SYDVKM.

This rearrangement joins TRBV18 to TRBJ2-1; D is undetermined. This CDR3 has 14 amino acids. Germline values: CDR1 KGHSH, CDR2 LQKENI. V was shortened by 6 bases and J by 7 bases, with 16 bases between the two germline ends. Written as DNA, the CDR3 is TGTGCCAGCTCTCTCGGAACAGTTTTAAATGAGCAGTTCTTC. This sequence encodes CASSLGTVLNEQFF. Based on the CDR3 plus reference TRBV18 and TRBJ2-1, the full variable domain is NAGVMQNPRHLVRRRGQEARLRCSPMKGHSHVYWYRQLPEEGLKFMVYLQKENIIDESGMPKERFSAEFPKEGPSILRIQQVVRGDSAAYFCASSLGTVLNEQFFGPGTRLTVL.

This rearrangement joins TRBV12-5 to TRBJ2-5; 15 bases map to TRBD2. There are 18 residues in the CDR3. The germline gives CDR1 LGHNT, CDR2 FRNRAP. J gave up 5 bases and V 1 base, and 8 bases lay outside the gene matches. For the CDR3, the DNA is TGTGCTAGTGGTTTGGGGGGACTAGCGGGAGGCGTCTCGGAGACCCAGTACTTC. Amino acid sequence: CASGLGGLAGGVSETQYF. The full variable domain, in which reference TRBV12-5 and TRBJ2-5 provide the parts outside the CDR3, is DARVTQTPRHKVTEMGQEVTMRCQPILGHNTVFWYRQTMMQGLELLAYFRNRAPLDDSGMPKDRFSAEMPDATLATLKIQPSEPRDSAVYFCASGLGGLAGGVSETQYFGPGTRLLVL.

The genes are TRBV5-3 and TRBJ2-7; TRBD2 matches 9 bases. TRBV5-3 is an open reading frame whose function is uncertain. V lost 0 bases, J lost 5 bases, and 6 bases stayed unmatched. The CDR3 is 15 residues long. CDR3 amino acids: CARSLASGAGHEQYF. The CDR3 DNA sequence: TGTGCCAGAAGCTTGGCTAGCGGGGCGGGTCACGAGCAGTACTTC.

The gene calls are TRBV29-1 and TRBJ1-2, with D maybe TRBD1 (5 bases). Looked up from germline, CDR1 is SQVTM and CDR2 is ANQGSEA. The CDR3 totals 13 residues. The V gene lost 4 bases and the J gene lost 2 bases, with 11 bases spanning the gap. The CDR3 reads CSVARPGNYGYTF. The CDR3 DNA reads TGCAGCGTTGCACGGCCAGGGAACTATGGCTACACCTTC.

This chain links TRBV7-2 with TRBJ2-5; possible D gene TRBD1, 5 bases. With 3 bases removed from V and 8 bases from J, the gap between germline ends came to 19 bases. CDR3 length: 15 amino acids. The germline gives CDR1 SGHTA, CDR2 FQGNSA. The CDR3 sequence is CASSFAWGLTETQYF. The DNA for the CDR3 is TGTGCCAGCAGCTTTGCGTGGGGCCTCACTGAAACCCAGTACTTC.

This clone was picked up a small number of times. This chain links TRBV4-3 with TRBJ1-4; no clear D gene. CDR1 is LGHNA, CDR2 YSLEER, per germline. Deletions cut 0 bases from V and 8 bases from J, with 13 bases between. The CDR3 contains 15 residues. In nucleotides, the CDR3 is TGCGCCAGCAGCCAAGATGCGGGGTTGGGGGAAAAACTGTTTTTT. Amino acid sequence: CASSQDAGLGEKLFF.